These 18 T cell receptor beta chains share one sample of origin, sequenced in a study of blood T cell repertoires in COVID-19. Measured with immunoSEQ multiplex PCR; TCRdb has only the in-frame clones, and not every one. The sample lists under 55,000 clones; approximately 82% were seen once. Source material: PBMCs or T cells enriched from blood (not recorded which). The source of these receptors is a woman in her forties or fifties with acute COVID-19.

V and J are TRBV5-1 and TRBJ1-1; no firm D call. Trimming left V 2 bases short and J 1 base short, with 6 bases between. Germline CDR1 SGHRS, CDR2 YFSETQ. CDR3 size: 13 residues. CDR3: CASSFQANTEAFF. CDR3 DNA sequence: TGCGCCAGCAGCTTTCAGGCGAACACTGAAGCTTTCTTT.

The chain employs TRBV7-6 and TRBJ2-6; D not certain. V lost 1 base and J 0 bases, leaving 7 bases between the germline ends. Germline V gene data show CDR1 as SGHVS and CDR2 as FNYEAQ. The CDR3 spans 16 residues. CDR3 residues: CASSLDRASGANVLTF. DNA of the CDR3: TGTGCCAGCAGCTTAGACAGAGCCTCTGGGGCCAACGTCCTGACTTTC.

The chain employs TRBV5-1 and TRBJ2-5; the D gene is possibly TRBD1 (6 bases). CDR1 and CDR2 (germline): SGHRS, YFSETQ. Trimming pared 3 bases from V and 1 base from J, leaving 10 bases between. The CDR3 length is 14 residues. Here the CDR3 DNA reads TGCGCCAGCAGCTCGGCAGGGGCCCAAGAGACCCAGTACTTC. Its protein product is CASSSAGAQETQYF.

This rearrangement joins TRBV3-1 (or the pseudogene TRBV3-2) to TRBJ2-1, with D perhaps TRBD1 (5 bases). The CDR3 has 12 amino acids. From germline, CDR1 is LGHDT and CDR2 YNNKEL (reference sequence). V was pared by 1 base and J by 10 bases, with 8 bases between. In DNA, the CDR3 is TGTGCCAGCAGCCAAGGGACACGGGAGCAGTTCTTC. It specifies CASSQGTREQFF.

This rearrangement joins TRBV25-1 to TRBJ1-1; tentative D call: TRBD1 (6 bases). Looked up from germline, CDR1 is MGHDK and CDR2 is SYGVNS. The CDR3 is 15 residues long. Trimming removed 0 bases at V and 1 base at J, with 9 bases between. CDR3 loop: CASSEYQGQNTEAFF. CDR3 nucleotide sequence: TGTGCCAGCAGTGAATACCAGGGGCAGAACACTGAAGCTTTCTTT.

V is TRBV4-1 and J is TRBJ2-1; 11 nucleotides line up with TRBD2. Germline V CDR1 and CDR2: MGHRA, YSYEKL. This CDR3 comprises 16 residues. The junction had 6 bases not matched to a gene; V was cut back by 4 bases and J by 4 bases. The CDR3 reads CASSRPSGGTYNEQFF. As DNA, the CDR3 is TGCGCCAGCAGCCGACCTAGCGGGGGGACTTACAATGAGCAGTTCTTC.

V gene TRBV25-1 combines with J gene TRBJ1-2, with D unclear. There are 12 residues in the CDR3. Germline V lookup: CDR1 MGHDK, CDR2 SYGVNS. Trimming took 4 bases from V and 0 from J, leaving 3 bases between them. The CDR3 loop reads CASSVTNYGYTF. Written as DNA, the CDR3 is TGTGCCAGCAGTGTTACTAACTATGGCTACACCTTC.

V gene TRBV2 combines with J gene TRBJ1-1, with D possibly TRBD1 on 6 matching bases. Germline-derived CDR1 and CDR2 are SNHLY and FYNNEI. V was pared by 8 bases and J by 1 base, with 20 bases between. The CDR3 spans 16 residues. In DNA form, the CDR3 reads TGTGCCAGCCATTTTCATAACCCGACAGGGAACACTGAAGCTTTCTTT. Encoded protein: CASHFHNPTGNTEAFF. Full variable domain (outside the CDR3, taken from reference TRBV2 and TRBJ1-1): EPEVTQTPSHQVTQMGQEVILRCVPISNHLYFYWYRQILGQKVEFLVSFYNNEISEKSEIFDDQFSVERPDGSNFTLKIRSTKLEDSAMYFCASHFHNPTGNTEAFFGQGTRLTVV.

This chain's CDR3 is CASSIGPTNYGYTF. CDR3 nucleotide sequence: TGTGCCAGTAGTATAGGGCCGACTAACTATGGCTACACCTTC. This chain links TRBV19 with TRBJ1-2, with unresolved D. This CDR3 has 14 amino acids. The germline gives CDR1 LNHDA, CDR2 SQIVND (reference sequence). Trimming removed 1 base from V and 0 bases from J, with 6 bases in between.

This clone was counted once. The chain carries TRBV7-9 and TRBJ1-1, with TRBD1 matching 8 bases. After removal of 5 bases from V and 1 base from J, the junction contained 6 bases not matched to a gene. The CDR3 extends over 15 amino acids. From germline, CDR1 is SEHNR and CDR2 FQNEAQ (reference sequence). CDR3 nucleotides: TGTGCCAGCAGCCCGCGTACAGGGGGGAACACTGAAGCTTTCTTT. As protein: CASSPRTGGNTEAFF.

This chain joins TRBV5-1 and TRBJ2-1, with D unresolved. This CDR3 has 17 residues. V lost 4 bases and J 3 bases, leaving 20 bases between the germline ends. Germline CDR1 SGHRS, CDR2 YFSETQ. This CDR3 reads CASSLDPVSNFYNEQFF. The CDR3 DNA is TGCGCCAGCAGCCTCGATCCGGTTTCAAACTTCTACAATGAGCAGTTCTTC.

The CDR3: CASSLGTGFADGYTF. The DNA of the CDR3 is TGCGCCAGCAGCTTGGGGACAGGCTTTGCGGATGGCTACACCTTC. This chain joins TRBV5-1 and TRBJ1-2; TRBD1 aligns across 7 bases. The CDR3 extends over 15 amino acids. Trimming removed 0 bases from V and 6 bases from J; junction bases left unmatched: 8. Germline loops: CDR1 SGHRS, CDR2 YFSETQ.

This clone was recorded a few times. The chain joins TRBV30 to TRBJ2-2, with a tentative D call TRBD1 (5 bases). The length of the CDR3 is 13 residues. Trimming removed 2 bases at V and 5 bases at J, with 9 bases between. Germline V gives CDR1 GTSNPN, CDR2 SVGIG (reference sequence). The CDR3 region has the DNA TGTGCCTGGAGTCTGGGGCTGACCGGGGAGCTGTTTTTT. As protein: CAWSLGLTGELFF.

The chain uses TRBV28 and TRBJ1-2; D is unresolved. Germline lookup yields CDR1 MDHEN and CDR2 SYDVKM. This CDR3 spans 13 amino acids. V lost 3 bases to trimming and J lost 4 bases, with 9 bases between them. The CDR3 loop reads CASSLVGGYGYTF. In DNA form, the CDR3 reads TGTGCCAGCAGTTTGGTTGGAGGCTATGGCTACACCTTC.

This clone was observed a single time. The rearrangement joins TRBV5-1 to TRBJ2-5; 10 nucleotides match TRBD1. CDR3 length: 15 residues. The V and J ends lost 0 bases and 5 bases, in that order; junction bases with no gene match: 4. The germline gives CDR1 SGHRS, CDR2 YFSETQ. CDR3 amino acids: CASSLGQGAGETQYF. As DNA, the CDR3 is TGCGCCAGCAGCTTGGGACAGGGGGCTGGGGAGACCCAGTACTTC.

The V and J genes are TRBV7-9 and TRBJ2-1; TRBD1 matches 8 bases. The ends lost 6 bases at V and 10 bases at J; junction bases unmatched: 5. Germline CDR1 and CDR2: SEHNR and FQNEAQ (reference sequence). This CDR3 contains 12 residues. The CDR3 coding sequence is TGTGCCAGCAGTCTGGGACAGGAAGAGCAGTTCTTC. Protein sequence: CASSLGQEEQFF.

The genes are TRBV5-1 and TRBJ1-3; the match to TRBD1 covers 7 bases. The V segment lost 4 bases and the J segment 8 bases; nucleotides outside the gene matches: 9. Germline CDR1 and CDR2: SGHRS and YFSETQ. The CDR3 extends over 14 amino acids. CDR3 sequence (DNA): TGCGCCAGCAGCCCGGGACAGCTTCAGGACACCATATATTTT. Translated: CASSPGQLQDTIYF.

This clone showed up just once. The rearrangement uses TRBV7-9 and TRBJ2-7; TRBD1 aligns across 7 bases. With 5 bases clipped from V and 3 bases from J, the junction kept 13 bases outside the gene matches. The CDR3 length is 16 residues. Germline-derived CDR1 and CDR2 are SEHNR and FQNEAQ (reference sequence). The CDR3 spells CASSPRAYTGVYEQYF. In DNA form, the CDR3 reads TGTGCCAGCAGCCCTCGGGCTTACACAGGGGTCTACGAGCAGTACTTC.